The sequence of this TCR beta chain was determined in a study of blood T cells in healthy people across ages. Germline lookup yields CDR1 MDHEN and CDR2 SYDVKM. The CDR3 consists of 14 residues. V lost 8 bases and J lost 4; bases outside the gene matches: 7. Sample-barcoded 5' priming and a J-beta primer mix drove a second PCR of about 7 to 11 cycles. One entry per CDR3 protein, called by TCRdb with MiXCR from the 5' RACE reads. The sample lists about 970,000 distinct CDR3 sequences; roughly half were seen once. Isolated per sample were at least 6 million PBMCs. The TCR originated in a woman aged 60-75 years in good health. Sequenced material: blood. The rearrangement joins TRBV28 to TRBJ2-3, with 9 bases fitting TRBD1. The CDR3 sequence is CASSRQGVADTQYF. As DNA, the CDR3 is TGTGCCAGCTCGAGACAGGGGGTTGCAGATACGCAGTATTTT.